This is a list of T cell receptor beta chains from one sample in a study of control samples from healthy donors and cancer patients. The data were produced by immunoSEQ multiplex PCR, yet TCRdb's version contains in-frame clones alone and is incomplete. The repertoire holds fewer than 95,000 clones, with approximately 87% as singletons. The sequenced sample consisted of blood. Receptor source: a middle-aged woman in good health. Both conserved end residues are part of each CDR3. D genes are given only for firm matches. Size values are once, few and many counts, or a class for expanded clones, and some rows have none.

D,J,size,V,CDR3,DNA
TRBD1,TRBJ2-2,.,TRBV19,CASSTWTGVTNTGELFF,TGTGCCAGTAGTACGTGGACAGGGGTTACGAACACCGGGGAGCTGTTTTTT
.,TRBJ2-7,.,TRBV5-4,CASSSSPLPPSEQYF,TGTGCCAGCAGCTCCTCCCCCCTACCTCCCAGCGAGCAGTACTTC
TRBD2,TRBJ2-7,.,TRBV4-3,CASSQDSSGSYEQYF,TGCGCCAGCAGCCAAGATTCTAGCGGCTCCTACGAGCAGTACTTC
.,TRBJ1-2,.,TRBV27,CASSFLGQTDGYTF,TGTGCCAGCAGTTTCTTGGGACAAACGGATGGCTACACCTTC
.,TRBJ2-1,.,TRBV7-2,CASSYQNGNEQFF,TGTGCCAGCAGCTACCAGAACGGCAATGAGCAGTTCTTC
TRBD1,TRBJ2-5,.,TRBV29-1,CSVRPRDSQETQYF,TGCAGCGTTCGCCCCCGGGACAGCCAAGAGACCCAGTACTTC
.,TRBJ1-2,.,TRBV5-1,CASSSAGKDGYTF,TGCGCCAGCAGTTCGGCAGGGAAGGATGGCTACACCTTC
.,TRBJ1-1,.,TRBV5-1,CASSSVTGSRTEAFF,TGCGCCAGCAGCTCCGTGACAGGCAGTAGAACTGAAGCTTTCTTT
.,TRBJ2-5,few,TRBV5-1,CASSWNDRLRETQYF,TGCGCCAGCAGCTGGAACGACAGGCTGAGGGAGACCCAGTACTTC
TRBD1,TRBJ1-2,.,TRBV18,CASSPDRAVFYGYTF,TGTGCCAGCTCACCGGACAGGGCGGTTTTCTATGGCTACACCTTC
.,TRBJ1-5,.,TRBV2,CASSEGRWGNQPQHF,TGTGCCAGCAGTGAGGGACGTTGGGGCAATCAGCCCCAGCATTTT
.,TRBJ1-2,.,TRBV14,CASSLTGGGGYTF,TGTGCCAGCAGCCTGACGGGTGGAGGTGGCTACACCTTC
.,TRBJ2-5,.,TRBV4-3,CASSVRAVTQYF,TGCGCCAGCAGCGTCAGGGCGGTGACCCAGTACTTC
.,TRBJ2-3,once,TRBV6-5,CASSLRGVTDTQYF,TGTGCCAGCAGCCTAAGGGGGGTGACAGATACGCAGTATTTT
.,TRBJ2-7,many,TRBV6-2/TRBV6-3,CASSYTSSYEQYF,TGTGCCAGCAGTTACACCTCGTCCTACGAGCAGTACTTC
.,TRBJ2-5,.,TRBV7-9,CASSPGIGETQYF,TGTGCCAGCAGTCCTGGGATCGGAGAGACCCAGTACTTC
.,TRBJ1-1,.,TRBV29-1,CSVKGGANTEAFF,TGCAGCGTTAAAGGGGGGGCAAACACTGAAGCTTTCTTT
TRBD1,TRBJ1-1,few,TRBV12-3/TRBV12-4,CASRGQRKTEAFF,TGTGCCAGCAGGGGACAGAGAAAAACTGAAGCTTTCTTT
.,TRBJ1-6,.,TRBV6-5,CASRISSYNSPLHF,TGTGCCAGCAGGATAAGCTCCTATAATTCACCCCTCCACTTT
.,TRBJ2-1,.,TRBV13,CASSLGTTTTHNEQFF,TGTGCCAGCAGCTTAGGGACAACAACCACCCACAATGAGCAGTTCTTC
.,TRBJ1-2,few,TRBV19,CASSRAENYGYTF,TGTGCCAGTAGTAGGGCAGAGAACTATGGCTACACCTTC
TRBD1,TRBJ1-5,few,TRBV19,CASSDRRGNQPQHF,TGTGCCAGTAGTGATCGCAGGGGGAATCAGCCCCAGCATTTT
.,TRBJ1-3,.,TRBV9,CASSSPQSSGNTIYF,TGTGCCAGCAGCTCCCCACAGTCCTCTGGAAACACCATATATTTT
TRBD1,TRBJ1-1,.,TRBV5-6,CASSLGQGRTEAFF,TGTGCCAGCAGCTTGGGACAGGGGCGCACTGAAGCTTTCTTT
.,TRBJ2-5,.,TRBV7-2,CASSLGWNPKETQYF,TGTGCCAGCAGCTTAGGCTGGAACCCCAAAGAGACCCAGTACTTC
.,TRBJ1-1,.,TRBV18,CASSEDSGTEAFF,TGTGCCAGCTCAGAAGACAGTGGAACTGAAGCTTTCTTT
.,TRBJ2-3,.,TRBV27,CASSFGGGRDTQYF,TGTGCCAGCAGTTTCGGTGGGGGGAGAGATACGCAGTATTTT
TRBD1,TRBJ1-2,.,TRBV9,CASSVGTRDSYSGYTF,TGTGCCAGCAGCGTAGGTACCCGGGACAGCTACTCCGGCTACACCTTC
TRBD1,TRBJ1-5,.,TRBV30,CAWDRGKDQPQHF,TGTGCCTGGGACAGGGGGAAGGATCAGCCCCAGCATTTT
TRBD2,TRBJ2-7,.,TRBV7-2,CASSPRPSGGALEQYF,TGTGCCAGCAGCCCCAGGCCTAGCGGGGGGGCTTTGGAGCAGTACTTC
TRBD1,TRBJ1-2,.,TRBV2,CASSGETGGVLYGYTF,TGTGCCAGCAGTGGGGAGACAGGGGGCGTTCTCTATGGCTACACCTTC
.,TRBJ2-1,once,TRBV9,CASSPQKSSRSSYNEQFF,TGTGCCAGCAGCCCCCAGAAGTCTAGCCGTAGCTCCTACAATGAGCAGTTCTTC
.,TRBJ2-1,few,TRBV5-1,CASSLDLAARNEQFF,TGCGCCAGCAGCTTGGATCTCGCGGCTAGGAATGAGCAGTTCTTC
.,TRBJ1-2,.,TRBV7-9,CASSLNWDGYTF,TGTGCCAGCAGCTTGAATTGGGACGGCTACACCTTC
TRBD2,TRBJ2-1,.,TRBV3-1/TRBV3-2,CASRAGRQTYNEQFF,TGTGCCAGCAGAGCGGGGCGACAGACATACAATGAGCAGTTCTTC
.,TRBJ1-1,.,TRBV9,CASSPRQANTEAFF,TGTGCCAGCAGCCCGAGACAGGCGAACACTGAAGCTTTCTTT
.,TRBJ2-3,.,TRBV5-6,CASSLNRRTDTQYF,TGTGCCAGCAGCTTGAACAGGCGCACAGATACGCAGTATTTT
TRBD2,TRBJ2-1,.,TRBV30,CAWSIRTSGANEQFF,TGTGCCTGGAGTATCCGGACTAGCGGGGCCAATGAGCAGTTCTTC